Detailed here is one T cell receptor beta chain. Its antigen is unidentified. Sorted regulatory T cells were CD4-positive, CD25-high and CD127-low or negative. The data originate from a study of B cell selection in AIRE deficiency. Study findings and constraints: CDR3s were shorter in shared Treg sequences, reflecting few non-templated nucleotide insertions. In TCRBV usage, CDR3 length and diversity, patient Tconv and Treg cells matched healthy donors. About 30% of healthy-shared Treg TCRbeta sequences appeared in patient Tconv cells. Of over 3,000 shared Treg TCRbeta sequences, 31.6% were healthy-donor-only and around 8.6% patient-only.

V gave up 4 bases and J gave up 7 bases; unmatched junction bases: 3. Germline V gives CDR1 SGHTA, CDR2 FQGNSA. The CDR3 loop spans 12 amino acids. Some clones are missing from TCRdb's copy, which holds only in-frame ones; the method was immunoSEQ multiplex PCR. The sample has about 18,000 clones, about 93% seen once. The clonotype originates from a human donor in good health. The chain couples TRBV7-2 to TRBJ2-5; TRBD2 matches 7 bases. The sequencing input was CD4+CD25+ Tregs sorted from PBMCs. The CDR3 nucleotides are TGTGCCAGCAGCTCGGGCGGGGGGACCCAGTACTTC. Protein: CASSSGGGTQYF.